This TCR beta chain appears in the sequencing data of a study of blood T cell repertoires in COVID-19. For the study at large: T cells, B-cell-depleted T cells, or PBMCs provided the cDNA or gDNA that served as material.

Only in-frame clones appear in the TCRdb table, and some are missing; sequencing was by immunoSEQ multiplex PCR. The table lists 52,000 or so clones, about 87% of them singletons. This clone was seen just once. V shed 2 bases, J shed 8 bases, and the junction held 18 bases outside the gene matches. Germline CDR1 and CDR2: SQVTM and ANQGSEA. This CDR3 is built from 17 residues. The sequence came from a man aged 35 to 55 with COVID-19, enrolled during active disease. Sequencing used peripheral blood. J is TRBJ1-2 and V is TRBV29-1; TRBD1 aligns across 9 bases. This chain's CDR3 is CSVETPASGGQGRGYTF. The CDR3 coding sequence is TGCAGCGTTGAAACCCCCGCGTCGGGGGGACAGGGTCGAGGCTACACCTTC.